The T cell receptor beta chain under discussion was sequenced for a study of blood T cell repertoires in COVID-19. Authors' data handling: Cell counts per sample came from amplifying reference gene primers. The assay was immunoSEQ multiplex PCR, and TCRdb's table has in-frame clones only and misses some. V and J calls and clone size are those listed in that table; D and trimming were worked out from the DNA. The table shows tens of thousands of clones, with about 87% occurring only once. This TCR came from a human donor in a cohort sampled during active COVID-19. Input material: peripheral blood.

The CDR3 DNA reads as TGCAGCGTTGAACGGTCCGGGGAGCTGTTTTTT. It yields the protein CSVERSGELFF. The chain has TRBV29-1 and TRBJ2-2; unclear D gene. V lost 2 bases, J lost 6 bases, and 4 bases lay in between. Germline CDR1 SQVTM, CDR2 ANQGSEA. The CDR3 consists of 11 residues.